What follows are 32 T cell receptor beta chains derived from one specimen sequenced in a study of Ad26.COV2.S vaccination and SARS-CoV-2 variants. Using immunoSEQ multiplex PCR, the repertoire was profiled, and TCRdb retains in-frame clones only, with some absent. The table lists approximately 340,000 clones, about 90% of them singletons. Source: peripheral blood, taken after recovery from COVID-19. Receptors originate from a human donor who had recovered from COVID-19.

The chain has TRBV7-9 and TRBJ1-2; TRBD1 might be the D (5 bases). This CDR3 is built from 15 residues. Trimming removed 3 bases at V and 6 bases at J, with 17 bases between. CDR1 is SEHNR and CDR2 is FQNEAQ in the germline V gene (reference sequence). The CDR3 DNA sequence: TGTGCCAGCAGCTTTCTCAGGGAAGTAGCGGATGGCTACACCTTC. It yields the protein CASSFLREVADGYTF.

Note on this clone: Compared with germline, one end of the junction differs, possibly owing to a read error. This chain connects TRBV19 to TRBJ1-5, with 7 bases that match TRBD1. The CDR3 covers 16 residues. From germline, CDR1 is LNHDA and CDR2 SQIVND (reference sequence). The CDR3 loop reads CVSSSRGRTPHQPQHF. CDR3 nucleotides: TGTGTCAGTAGTTCCAGGGGGAGAACGCCCCATCAGCCCCAGCATTTT.

This clone appeared a single time. J is TRBJ1-1 and V is TRBV5-1; 8 bases map to TRBD1. The CDR3 sequence is 18 residues long. Germline V gene data show CDR1 as SGHRS and CDR2 as YFSETQ. V shed 0 bases, J shed 3 bases, and the junction held 13 bases outside the gene matches. In DNA, the CDR3 is TGCGCCAGCAGCTTGGGAGCGGACAGGGTGGTTCGAGACACTGAAGCTTTCTTT. Translation: CASSLGADRVVRDTEAFF.

The J gene is TRBJ1-1, the V gene TRBV6-5; 7 bases align to TRBD1. Germline values: CDR1 MNHEY, CDR2 SVGAGI. Trimming at V came to 7 bases and at J to 4 bases, leaving 12 bases not matched to a gene. The CDR3 runs 15 residues. CDR3 DNA sequence: TGTGCCAGCACCAACAACGACAGGGTTGGCACTGAAGCTTTCTTT. It translates to CASTNNDRVGTEAFF.

The sample holds a few counts of this clone. The chain uses TRBV4-1 and TRBJ1-3, with a possible D match to TRBD1 (5 bases). Deletions cut 1 base from V and 0 bases from J, with 10 bases between. Looked up from germline, CDR1 is MGHRA and CDR2 is YSYEKL. The CDR3 loop spans 16 amino acids. CDR3 residues: CASSQGGDHSGNTIYF. The CDR3 coding sequence is TGCGCCAGCAGCCAAGGGGGCGACCACTCTGGAAACACCATATATTTT.

V and J are TRBV5-1 and TRBJ2-6, with D possibly being TRBD1 or TRBD2 (5 bases each). Trimming removed 5 bases from V and 0 bases from J, with 18 bases in between. The CDR3 has 18 residues. Germline CDR1 is SGHRS and CDR2 is YFSETQ. This chain's CDR3 is CASRPIPGRNSGANVLTF. The CDR3 DNA is TGCGCCAGCAGACCAATCCCGGGACGAAACTCTGGGGCCAACGTCCTGACTTTC.

V usage is TRBV6-2 or TRBV6-3 and J usage is TRBJ1-1; D may be TRBD1 (5 bases). This CDR3 has 13 residues. Trimming stripped 4 bases from V and 4 bases from J, with 10 bases between. Germline-derived CDR1 and CDR2 are MNHEY and SVGEGT. DNA of the CDR3: TGTGCCAGCAGTTTGGGGGGGTCCACTGAAGCTTTCTTT. Amino acid sequence: CASSLGGSTEAFF.

J is TRBJ2-7 and V is TRBV7-9; D ambiguous. The ends were cut back, 4 bases at V and 2 bases at J, with 12 bases in the middle. CDR1 is SEHNR, CDR2 FQNEAQ, per germline (reference sequence). The CDR3 has 14 residues. The DNA for the CDR3 is TGTGCCAGCAGCTCCAGGACGGAGACCTACGAGCAGTACTTC. Translated, it gives CASSSRTETYEQYF.

The chain recombines TRBV9 with TRBJ2-5, with TRBD1 matching 11 bases. V lost 0 bases to trimming and J lost 5 bases; unmatched junction nucleotides: 12. The CDR3 sequence is 18 residues long. In germline, CDR1 is SGDLS, CDR2 YYNGEE. The CDR3 DNA reads as TGTGCCAGCAGCGTAGCTGGGACAGGGGGACCTTGGGACGAGACCCAGTACTTC. Protein product: CASSVAGTGGPWDETQYF.

The rearrangement joins TRBV4-2 to TRBJ2-2; TRBD2 matches at 7 bases. The CDR3 spans 16 residues. J was trimmed by 3 bases and V by 1 base; bases with no gene match: 5. CDR1 and CDR2 (germline): LGHNA, YNFKEQ. The CDR3 DNA reads TGTGCCAGCAGCCAAGTTTCGGGAGGAGACACCGGGGAGCTGTTTTTT. Amino acid sequence: CASSQVSGGDTGELFF.

The chain is built from TRBV7-9 and TRBJ1-1; D is uncertain. Germline CDR1 is SEHNR and CDR2 is FQNEAQ (reference sequence). V lost 1 base, J lost 8 bases, and 14 bases lay in between. CDR3 length: 14 amino acids. CDR3 protein: CASSLVRRNVEAFF. The CDR3 region has the DNA TGTGCCAGCAGCTTAGTCAGGAGGAACGTAGAAGCTTTCTTT.

The rearrangement links TRBV19 to TRBJ1-5; D possibly corresponds to TRBD1 (6 bases). The V gene lost 3 bases and the J gene lost 3 bases, with 15 bases spanning the gap. There are 16 residues in the CDR3. Looked up from germline, CDR1 is LNHDA and CDR2 is SQIVND (reference sequence). CDR3 amino acids: CASSITRGFTNQPQHF. Written as DNA, the CDR3 is TGTGCCAGTAGTATCACCAGGGGTTTTACCAATCAGCCCCAGCATTTT.

V and J are TRBV10-3 and TRBJ1-1, with TRBD1 identical over 8 bases. Germline assignment: CDR1 ENHRY and CDR2 SYGVKD. The CDR3 contains 17 residues. With V trimmed by 10 bases and J by 1 base, 17 bases remained unmatched. The CDR3 DNA reads as TGTGCCAAGCTTTTAGGACAGGGAGAAGATAAGAACACTGAAGCTTTCTTT. It codes for CAKLLGQGEDKNTEAFF.

The chain has TRBV4-1 and TRBJ1-1; D might be TRBD1 (5 bases). CDR1 is MGHRA and CDR2 is YSYEKL in the germline V gene. V was pared by 6 bases and J by 1 base, with 9 bases between. The CDR3 consists of 13 residues. This chain's CDR3 is CASRRDRNTEAFF. CDR3 nucleotide sequence: TGCGCCAGCAGACGAGACAGGAACACTGAAGCTTTCTTT.

V gene TRBV12-5 combines with J gene TRBJ1-4; 8 bases agree with TRBD1. V was clipped by 6 bases and J by 7 bases; unmatched bases: 7. The germline CDR1 and CDR2 sequences are LGHNT and FRNRAP. This CDR3 spans 14 amino acids. In DNA, the CDR3 is TGTGCTAGTGGCCCCGACAGGGGACCTGAAAAACTGTTTTTT. Translated: CASGPDRGPEKLFF.

The chain is built from TRBV27 and TRBJ1-5; weak D call: TRBD1 (6 bases). CDR1 and CDR2 (germline): MNHEY, SMNVEV (reference sequence). V dropped 1 base and J dropped 7 bases, with 14 bases sitting between them. The CDR3 covers 15 residues. The CDR3 loop is CASSLFWGAGQPQHF. CDR3 DNA sequence: TGTGCCAGCAGTTTATTTTGGGGGGCTGGGCAGCCCCAGCATTTT.

V is TRBV7-9 and J is TRBJ2-3; TRBD2 might be the D (6 bases). Trimming left V 1 base short and J 3 bases short, with 11 bases between. CDR3 length equals 15 residues. The V gene's germline CDR1 is SEHNR and CDR2 FQNEAQ (reference sequence). The chain's CDR3 is CASSLGAGITDTQYF. Here the CDR3 DNA reads TGTGCCAGCAGCTTAGGTGCGGGGATTACAGATACGCAGTATTTT. Looking up the rest from reference TRBV7-9 and TRBJ2-3 gives the full variable domain: DTGVSQNPRHKITKRGQNVTFRCDPISEHNRLYWYRQTLGQGPEFLTYFQNEAQLEKSRLLSDRFSAERPKGSFSTLEIQRTEQGDSAMYLCASSLGAGITDTQYFGPGTRLTVL.

The gene calls are TRBV18 and TRBJ2-4; maybe TRBD1 (6 bases). In germline, CDR1 is KGHSH, CDR2 LQKENI. The V end was cut by 3 bases, the J end by 6 bases, with 18 bases between. The CDR3 has 16 amino acids. The CDR3 DNA is TGTGCCAGCTCACCTCTGGACAGCGCCCTGGGAAACATTCAGTACTTC. Protein: CASSPLDSALGNIQYF.

The chain joins TRBV9 to TRBJ2-3; D possibly corresponds to TRBD2 (7 bases). The ends were cut back, 6 bases at V and 6 bases at J, with 20 bases in the middle. The CDR3 runs 15 residues. Germline V gene lookup returns CDR1 SGDLS and CDR2 YYNGEE. The CDR3 reads CASTSSGGAGDTQYF. As DNA, the CDR3 is TGTGCCAGCACCTCATCTGGGGGGGCCGGGGATACGCAGTATTTT.

This chain uses TRBV7-2 with TRBJ1-1; 9 bases line up with TRBD1. The CDR3 consists of 15 residues. Germline V gene lookup returns CDR1 SGHTA and CDR2 FQGNSA. Germline trimming cut 6 bases from V and 2 bases from J; bases unmatched to any gene: 7. For the CDR3, the DNA is TGTGCCAGCAGGTACAACAGGGGGCCAAACACTGAAGCTTTCTTT. Its translation is CASRYNRGPNTEAFF.

The rearrangement joins TRBV11-2 to TRBJ2-3; 9 nucleotides align to TRBD2. The V segment lost 4 bases and the J segment 1 base; nucleotides outside the gene matches: 3. Per germline, CDR1 SGHAT and CDR2 FQNNGV. The CDR3 extends over 15 amino acids. Here the CDR3 DNA reads TGTGCCAGCAGCTCGCGGGGGGGCGGCACAGATACGCAGTATTTT. Protein sequence: CASSSRGGGTDTQYF. Full variable domain (rest looked up from reference TRBV11-2 and TRBJ2-3): EAGVAQSPRYKIIEKRQSVAFWCNPISGHATLYWYQQILGQGPKLLIQFQNNGVVDDSQLPKDRFSAERLKGVDSTLKIQPAKLEDSAVYLCASSSRGGGTDTQYFGPGTRLTVL.

The CDR3 DNA reads TGTGCCAGCAGCTTACCCAGACTAGCGGGCCAAGAGACCCAGTACTTC. Its translation is CASSLPRLAGQETQYF. The chain is built from TRBV11-1 and TRBJ2-5, with 10 bases identical to TRBD2. This CDR3 spans 16 amino acids. In germline, CDR1 is SGHAT, CDR2 FQDESV (reference sequence). J gave up 1 base and V 2 bases, and 4 bases lay outside the gene matches.

The J gene is TRBJ1-1, the V gene TRBV9; D is uncertain. In germline, CDR1 is SGDLS, CDR2 YYNGEE. V shed 0 bases and J shed 1 base, with 4 bases lying between them. This CDR3 comprises 13 residues. Here the CDR3 DNA reads TGTGCCAGCAGCGTAGGATGGAACACTGAAGCTTTCTTT. It encodes CASSVGWNTEAFF.

This clone was seen once. The J gene is TRBJ2-7, the V gene TRBV7-9; D not certain. Germline loops: CDR1 SEHNR, CDR2 FQNEAQ (reference sequence). V shed 1 base and J shed 2 bases, with 9 bases lying between them. This CDR3 has 14 amino acids. Written as DNA, the CDR3 is TGTGCCAGCAGCTTAGTGACTCCCCCCTACGAGCAGTACTTC. Translating it yields CASSLVTPPYEQYF.

The sample holds one count of this clone. This rearrangement joins TRBV4-3 to TRBJ1-2, with D maybe TRBD1 (5 bases). The ends were cut back, 1 base at V and 4 bases at J, with 13 bases in the middle. CDR1 and CDR2 (germline): LGHNA, YSLEER. The CDR3 sequence is 15 residues long. CDR3 nucleotides: TGCGCCAGCAGCCAAGTGACCCAGGGTGGCTATGGCTACACCTTC. This encodes CASSQVTQGGYGYTF.

V is TRBV23-1 and J is TRBJ2-2, with 7 bases fitting TRBD2. TRBV23-1 has ORF status, its function being uncertain. J was trimmed by 6 bases and V by 2 bases; bases with no gene match: 9. This CDR3 is built from 16 residues. This CDR3 reads CASSQIRGEGAGELFF. The CDR3 coding sequence is TGCGCCAGCAGTCAAATCCGGGGGGAAGGGGCCGGGGAGCTGTTTTTT.

The chain uses TRBV10-2 and TRBJ2-5; possible D gene TRBD2, 6 bases. The germline gives CDR1 WSHSY, CDR2 SAAADI. This CDR3 has 14 amino acids. V lost 8 bases, J lost 0 bases, and 13 bases lay in between. The CDR3 region has the DNA TGCGCCAGCTTGGGGCGGGACTACCAAGAGACCCAGTACTTC. Translated: CASLGRDYQETQYF.

V is TRBV4-1 and J is TRBJ1-1; D uncertain. From germline, CDR1 is MGHRA and CDR2 YSYEKL. V was trimmed by 3 bases and J by 5 bases, leaving 13 bases between them. CDR3 length: 14 residues. The CDR3 region is CASSQTPLGTEAFF. The CDR3 DNA sequence: TGCGCCAGCAGCCAGACTCCCCTGGGGACTGAAGCTTTCTTT.

The genes are TRBV14 and TRBJ2-2, with 8 positions matching TRBD1. CDR3 size: 16 residues. Germline trimming cut 6 bases from V and 5 bases from J; bases unmatched to any gene: 11. Germline CDR1 and CDR2: SGHDN and FVKESK. The CDR3, as DNA: TGTGCCAGCAGTTTCGACAGGGGAGGAAGAACCGGGGAGCTGTTTTTT. This sequence encodes CASSFDRGGRTGELFF.

The chain is built from TRBV9 and TRBJ2-2, with D possibly being TRBD1 (5 bases). This CDR3 is built from 17 residues. Looked up from germline, CDR1 is SGDLS and CDR2 is YYNGEE. Trimming left V 1 base short and J 0 bases short, with 13 bases between. In nucleotides, the CDR3 is TGTGCCAGCAGCGTAAGGGGAAGAGGCGCGAACACCGGGGAGCTGTTTTTT. Protein sequence: CASSVRGRGANTGELFF.

The chain combines TRBV7-2 with TRBJ2-3; D unclear. Trimming left V 5 bases short and J 6 bases short, with 9 bases between. Germline lookup yields CDR1 SGHTA and CDR2 FQGNSA. The CDR3 has 12 residues. The CDR3 nucleotides read TGTGCCAGCAGCCCACGGCGGGATACGCAGTATTTT. Translating gives CASSPRRDTQYF. Full variable domain (missing parts from reference TRBV7-2 and TRBJ2-3): GAGVSQSPSNKVTEKGKDVELRCDPISGHTALYWYRQSLGQGLEFLIYFQGNSAPDKSGLPSDRFSAERTGGSVSTLTIQRTQQEDSAVYLCASSPRRDTQYFGPGTRLTVL.

Regarding this clone: This sample also contains other DNA sequences that code for the same CDR3. The rearrangement links TRBV5-4 to TRBJ2-6; D not certain. CDR1 and CDR2 (germline): SGHNT, YYREEE (reference sequence). V was pared by 0 bases and J by 1 base, with 5 bases between. The CDR3 length is 15 residues. CDR3 amino acids: CASSLGGSGANVLTF. The CDR3 DNA reads TGTGCCAGCAGCTTGGGAGGATCTGGGGCCAACGTCCTGACTTTC.